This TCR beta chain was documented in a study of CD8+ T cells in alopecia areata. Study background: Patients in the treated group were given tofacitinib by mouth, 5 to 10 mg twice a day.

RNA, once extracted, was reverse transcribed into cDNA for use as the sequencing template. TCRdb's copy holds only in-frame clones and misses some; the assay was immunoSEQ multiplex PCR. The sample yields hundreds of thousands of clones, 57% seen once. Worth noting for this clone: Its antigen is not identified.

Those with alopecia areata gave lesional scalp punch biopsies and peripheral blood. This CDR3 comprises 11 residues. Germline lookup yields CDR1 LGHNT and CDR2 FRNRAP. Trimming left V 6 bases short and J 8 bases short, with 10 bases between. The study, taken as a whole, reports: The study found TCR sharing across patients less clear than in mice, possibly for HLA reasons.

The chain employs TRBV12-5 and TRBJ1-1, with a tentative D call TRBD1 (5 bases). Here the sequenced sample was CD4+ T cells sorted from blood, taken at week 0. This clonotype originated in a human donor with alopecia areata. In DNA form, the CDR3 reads TGTGCTAGTGGCCATGACAGAGAAGCTTTCTTT. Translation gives CASGHDREAFF.